A single sample gave rise to the 9 T cell receptor beta chains below, sequenced in a study of vaccination and CD4 T cells after COVID-19. These TCRs' antigens remain unknown. Treatment given: roughly 10-day PBMC culture with coronavirus spike peptide pools or control peptides (ViraFEST assay). At the Johns Hopkins FTIC core, DNA taken from cultured CD4+ T cells was sequenced by way of the Oncomine TCR Beta short-read assay. TCRdb re-derived calls from the PCR reads in MiXCR, one entry per CDR3 protein. The sample lists more than 12,000 distinct CDR3 sequences, 30% occurring once. Source material: cultured CD4+ T cells from blood. These receptors originate from a human donor with COVID-19.

This clonotype was detected only a few times. This chain uses TRBV6-1 with TRBJ1-1, with D possibly TRBD1 on 5 matching bases. Trimming removed 7 bases from V and 0 bases from J, with 15 bases in between. Germline loops: CDR1 MNHNS, CDR2 SASEGT. CDR3 length equals 15 residues. CDR3 sequence (DNA): TGTGCCAGCACCCTATCGGGGGTCATGAACACTGAAGCTTTCTTT. Translated, it gives CASTLSGVMNTEAFF.

This clonotype has only a few counts. The rearrangement joins TRBV6-5 to TRBJ1-2; D gene ambiguous. The V gene lost 3 bases and the J gene lost 2 bases, with 13 bases spanning the gap. This CDR3 spans 15 amino acids. Germline CDR1 MNHEY, CDR2 SVGAGI. The CDR3 region has the DNA TGTGCCAGCAGTTATAGAGACGGGAAAAACTATGGCTACACCTTC. Its protein is CASSYRDGKNYGYTF.

The rearrangement joins TRBV5-8 to TRBJ2-5; D remains unclear. This CDR3 is 12 amino acids long. Germline V lookup: CDR1 SGHTS, CDR2 YDEGEE. Trimming took 4 bases from V and 7 from J, leaving 11 bases between them. The CDR3 nucleotides read TGTGCCAGCAGCGTCTCATCTTGGACCCAGTACTTC. The encoded protein is CASSVSSWTQYF.

The chain is built from TRBV10-1 and TRBJ2-7; possibly TRBD2 for D (5 bases). CDR3 length: 11 amino acids. Germline V lookup: CDR1 WNHNN, CDR2 SYGVQD (reference sequence). The germline V and J ends were trimmed by 5 bases and 4 bases, with 6 bases remaining between them. The CDR3 nucleotides are TGCGCCAGCAGTTCGGGATACGAGCAGTACTTC. It specifies CASSSGYEQYF.

This clonotype has just a few counts. The chain links TRBV7-2 to TRBJ1-1; perhaps TRBD1 as D (6 bases). Trimming took 3 bases from V and 1 from J, leaving 12 bases between them. From germline, CDR1 is SGHTA and CDR2 FQGNSA. The CDR3 runs 15 residues. The CDR3 DNA follows: TGTGCCAGCAGCTTTACAGGGCCGAGGAACACTGAAGCTTTCTTT. This gives the protein CASSFTGPRNTEAFF. Supplemented by reference TRBV7-2 and TRBJ1-1, the full variable domain reads GAGVSQSPSNKVTEKGKDVELRCDPISGHTALYWYRQSLGQGLEFLIYFQGNSAPDKSGLPSDRFSAERTGGSVSTLTIQRTQQEDSAVYLCASSFTGPRNTEAFFGQGTRLTVV.

The chain links TRBV19 to TRBJ2-3; TRBD1 aligns across 8 bases. CDR3 length equals 15 residues. Germline CDR1 and CDR2: LNHDA and SQIVND (reference sequence). The junction had 12 bases not matched to a gene; V was cut back by 9 bases and J by 4 bases. The CDR3 reads CASAGQGSKADTQYF. The CDR3 DNA follows: TGTGCCAGCGCCGGACAGGGTTCTAAGGCAGATACGCAGTATTTT.

This clonotype was seen only a few times. The J gene is TRBJ2-5, the V gene TRBV6-5, with D perhaps assigned TRBD1 or TRBD2 (5 bases each). The V gene's germline CDR1 is MNHEY and CDR2 SVGAGI. V lost 2 bases and J 0 bases, leaving 19 bases between the germline ends. The length of the CDR3 is 18 residues. This CDR3 is CASSYVWPGPKYQETQYF. As DNA, the CDR3 is TGTGCCAGCAGTTACGTATGGCCGGGACCGAAGTACCAAGAGACCCAGTACTTC.

The table lists this clonotype with a count of one. The chain has TRBV5-4 and TRBJ1-1; 11 nucleotides match TRBD1. Germline V CDR1 and CDR2: SGHNT, YYREEE (reference sequence). The junction had 6 bases not matched to a gene; V was cut back by 5 bases and J by 6 bases. The CDR3 has 14 amino acids. Written as DNA, the CDR3 is TGTGCCAGCAGTAGGACAGGGGGCGCCTCTGAAGCTTTCTTT. This sequence encodes CASSRTGGASEAFF.

This clonotype appeared a few times. The rearrangement links TRBV18 to TRBJ1-1; 8 bases are a match to TRBD1. The CDR3 length is 15 residues. V dropped 3 bases and J dropped 5; count of bases not matched to a gene: 8. Germline V gene data show CDR1 as KGHSH and CDR2 as LQKENI. CDR3 residues: CASSPARGQGTEAFF. The CDR3 DNA is TGTGCCAGCTCACCTGCCAGGGGGCAGGGAACTGAAGCTTTCTTT.